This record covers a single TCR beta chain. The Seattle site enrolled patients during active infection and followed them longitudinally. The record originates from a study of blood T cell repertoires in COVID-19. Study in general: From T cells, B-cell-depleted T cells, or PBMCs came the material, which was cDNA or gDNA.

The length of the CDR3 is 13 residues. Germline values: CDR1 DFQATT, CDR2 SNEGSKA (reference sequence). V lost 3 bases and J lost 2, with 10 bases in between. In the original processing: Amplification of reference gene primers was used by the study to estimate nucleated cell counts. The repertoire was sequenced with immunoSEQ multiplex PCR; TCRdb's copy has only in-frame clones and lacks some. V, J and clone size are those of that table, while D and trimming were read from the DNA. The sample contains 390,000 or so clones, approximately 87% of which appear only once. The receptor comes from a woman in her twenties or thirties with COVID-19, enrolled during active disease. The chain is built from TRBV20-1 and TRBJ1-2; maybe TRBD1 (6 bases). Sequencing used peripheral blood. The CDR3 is CSASGQTNYGYTF. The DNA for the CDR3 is TGCAGTGCTAGTGGACAGACGAACTATGGCTACACCTTC.